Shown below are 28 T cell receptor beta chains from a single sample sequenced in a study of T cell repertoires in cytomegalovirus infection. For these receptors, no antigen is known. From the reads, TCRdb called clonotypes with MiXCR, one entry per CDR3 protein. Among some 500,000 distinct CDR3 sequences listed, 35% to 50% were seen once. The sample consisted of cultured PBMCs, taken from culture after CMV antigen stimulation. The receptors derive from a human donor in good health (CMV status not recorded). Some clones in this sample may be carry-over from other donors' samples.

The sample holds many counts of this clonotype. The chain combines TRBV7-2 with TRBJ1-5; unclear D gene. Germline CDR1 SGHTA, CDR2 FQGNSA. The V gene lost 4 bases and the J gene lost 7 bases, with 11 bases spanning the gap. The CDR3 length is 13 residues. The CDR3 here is CASSSQLRQPQHF. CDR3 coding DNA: TGTGCCAGCAGCTCACAATTGAGGCAGCCCCAGCATTTT.

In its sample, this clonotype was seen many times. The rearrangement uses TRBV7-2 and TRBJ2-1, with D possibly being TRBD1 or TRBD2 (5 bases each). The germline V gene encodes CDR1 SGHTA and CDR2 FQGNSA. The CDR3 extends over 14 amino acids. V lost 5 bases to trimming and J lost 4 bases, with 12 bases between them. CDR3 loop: CASSLGVEYNEQFF. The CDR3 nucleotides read TGTGCCAGCAGCCTGGGGGTGGAGTACAATGAGCAGTTCTTC. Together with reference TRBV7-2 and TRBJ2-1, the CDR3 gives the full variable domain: GAGVSQSPSNKVTEKGKDVELRCDPISGHTALYWYRQSLGQGLEFLIYFQGNSAPDKSGLPSDRFSAERTGGSVSTLTIQRTQQEDSAVYLCASSLGVEYNEQFFGPGTRLTVL.

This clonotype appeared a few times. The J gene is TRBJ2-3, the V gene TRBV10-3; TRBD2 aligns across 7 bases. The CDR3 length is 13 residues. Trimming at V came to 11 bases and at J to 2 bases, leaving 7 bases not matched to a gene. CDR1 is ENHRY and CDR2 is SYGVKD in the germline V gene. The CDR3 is CASGGGITDTQYF. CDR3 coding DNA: TGTGCCTCAGGCGGGGGAATCACAGATACGCAGTATTTT.

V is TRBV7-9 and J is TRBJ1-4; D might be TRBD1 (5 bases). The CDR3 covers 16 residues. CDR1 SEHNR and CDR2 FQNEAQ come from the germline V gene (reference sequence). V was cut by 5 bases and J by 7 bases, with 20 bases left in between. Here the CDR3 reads CASSRRDSSEGEKLFF. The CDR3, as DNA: TGTGCCAGCAGCCGCCGGGACTCCTCAGAGGGTGAAAAACTGTTTTTT.

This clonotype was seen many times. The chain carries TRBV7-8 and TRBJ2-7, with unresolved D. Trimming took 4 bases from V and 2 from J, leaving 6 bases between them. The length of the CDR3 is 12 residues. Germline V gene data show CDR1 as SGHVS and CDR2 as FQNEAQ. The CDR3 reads CASSYAPYEQYF. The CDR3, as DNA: TGTGCCAGCAGCTACGCCCCCTACGAGCAGTACTTC.

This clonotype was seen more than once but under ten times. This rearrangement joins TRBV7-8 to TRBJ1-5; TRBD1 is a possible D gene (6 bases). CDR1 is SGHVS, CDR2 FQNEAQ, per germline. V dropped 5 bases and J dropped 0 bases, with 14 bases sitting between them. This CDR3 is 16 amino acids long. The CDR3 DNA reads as TGTGCCAGCAGCCCTTTGAGACAGGCTAGCAATCAGCCCCAGCATTTT. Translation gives CASSPLRQASNQPQHF.

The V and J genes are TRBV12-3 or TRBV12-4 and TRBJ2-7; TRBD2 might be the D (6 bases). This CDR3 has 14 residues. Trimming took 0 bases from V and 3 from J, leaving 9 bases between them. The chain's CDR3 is CASSLATSFYEQYF. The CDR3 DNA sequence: TGTGCCAGCAGTTTAGCCACTAGCTTCTACGAGCAGTACTTC.

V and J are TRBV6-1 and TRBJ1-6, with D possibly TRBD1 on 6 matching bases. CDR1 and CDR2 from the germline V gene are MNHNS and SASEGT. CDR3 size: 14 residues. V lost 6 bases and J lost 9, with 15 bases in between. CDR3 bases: TGTGCCAGCAGCACGACAGGACCTATTTCACCCCTCCACTTT. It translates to CASSTTGPISPLHF.

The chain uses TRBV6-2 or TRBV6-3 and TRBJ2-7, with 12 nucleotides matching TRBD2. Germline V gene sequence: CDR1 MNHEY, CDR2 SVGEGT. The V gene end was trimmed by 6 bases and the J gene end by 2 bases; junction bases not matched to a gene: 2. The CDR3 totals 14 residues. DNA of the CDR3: TGTGCCAGCAGACGACTAGCGGGAGCCTACGAGCAGTACTTC. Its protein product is CASRRLAGAYEQYF.

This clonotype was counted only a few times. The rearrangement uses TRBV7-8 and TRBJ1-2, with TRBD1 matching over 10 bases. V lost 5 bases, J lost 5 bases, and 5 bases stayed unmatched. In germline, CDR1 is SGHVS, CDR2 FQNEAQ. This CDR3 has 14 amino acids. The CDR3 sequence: CASSGGQGVYGYTF. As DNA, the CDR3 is TGTGCCAGCAGCGGAGGACAGGGGGTTTATGGCTACACCTTC.

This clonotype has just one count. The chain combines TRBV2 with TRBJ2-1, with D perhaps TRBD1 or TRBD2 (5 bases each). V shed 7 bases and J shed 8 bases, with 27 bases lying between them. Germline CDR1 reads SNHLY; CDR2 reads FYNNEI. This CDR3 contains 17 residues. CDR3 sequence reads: CASNPDLGPLLYYEQFF. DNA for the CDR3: TGTGCCAGCAACCCCGATCTGGGACCACTACTATACTATGAGCAGTTCTTC. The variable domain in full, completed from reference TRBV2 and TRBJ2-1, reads EPEVTQTPSHQVTQMGQEVILRCVPISNHLYFYWYRQILGQKVEFLVSFYNNEISEKSEIFDDQFSVERPDGSNFTLKIRSTKLEDSAMYFCASNPDLGPLLYYEQFFGPGTRLTVL.

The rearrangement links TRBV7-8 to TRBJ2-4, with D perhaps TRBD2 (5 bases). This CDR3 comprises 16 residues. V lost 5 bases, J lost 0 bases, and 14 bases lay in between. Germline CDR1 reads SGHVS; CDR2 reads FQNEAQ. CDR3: CASSQRPGKAKNIQYF. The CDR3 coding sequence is TGTGCCAGCAGCCAGCGGCCTGGAAAAGCCAAAAACATTCAGTACTTC.

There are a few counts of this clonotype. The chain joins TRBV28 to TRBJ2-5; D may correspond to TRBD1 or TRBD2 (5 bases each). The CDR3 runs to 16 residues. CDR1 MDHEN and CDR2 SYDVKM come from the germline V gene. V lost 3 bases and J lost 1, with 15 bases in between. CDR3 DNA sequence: TGTGCCAGCAGTTTGACCCGGCCGGGACCCCAAGAGACCCAGTACTTC. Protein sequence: CASSLTRPGPQETQYF.

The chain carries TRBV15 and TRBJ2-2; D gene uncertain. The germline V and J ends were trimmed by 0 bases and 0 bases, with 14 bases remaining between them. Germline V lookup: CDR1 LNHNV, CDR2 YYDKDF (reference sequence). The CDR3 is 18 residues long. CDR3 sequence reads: CATSRDGVSLANTGELFF. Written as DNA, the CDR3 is TGTGCCACCAGCAGAGACGGTGTCAGCCTAGCGAACACCGGGGAGCTGTTTTTT. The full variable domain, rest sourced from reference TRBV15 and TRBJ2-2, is DAMVIQNPRYQVTQFGKPVTLSCSQTLNHNVMYWYQQKSSQAPKLLFHYYDKDFNNEADTPDNFQSRRPNTSFCFLDIRSPGLGDTAMYLCATSRDGVSLANTGELFFGEGSRLTVL.

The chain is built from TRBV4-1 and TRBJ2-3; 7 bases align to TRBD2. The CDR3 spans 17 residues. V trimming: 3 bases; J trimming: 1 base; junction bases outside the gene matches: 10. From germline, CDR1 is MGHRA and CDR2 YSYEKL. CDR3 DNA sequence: TGCGCCAGCAGCCAGATGGGTGCCACTAGCGGCACAGATACGCAGTATTTT. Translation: CASSQMGATSGTDTQYF.

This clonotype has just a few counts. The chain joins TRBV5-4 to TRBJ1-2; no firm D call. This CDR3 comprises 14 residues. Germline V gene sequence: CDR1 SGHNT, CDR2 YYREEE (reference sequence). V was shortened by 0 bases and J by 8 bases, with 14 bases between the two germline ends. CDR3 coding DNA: TGTGCCAGCAGCTTGGGGGCCGCCGACATAGGCTACACCTTC. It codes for CASSLGAADIGYTF. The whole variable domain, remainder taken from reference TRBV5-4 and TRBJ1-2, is ETGVTQSPTHLIKTRGQQVTLRCSSQSGHNTVSWYQQALGQGPQFIFQYYREEENGRGNFPPRFSGLQFPNYSSELNVNALELDDSALYLCASSLGAADIGYTFGSGTRLTVV.

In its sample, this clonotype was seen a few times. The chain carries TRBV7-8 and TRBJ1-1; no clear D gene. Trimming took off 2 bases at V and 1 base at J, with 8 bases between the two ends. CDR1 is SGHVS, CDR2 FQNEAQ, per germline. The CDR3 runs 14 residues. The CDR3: CASSLSMSNTEAFF. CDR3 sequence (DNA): TGTGCCAGCAGCTTATCAATGTCGAACACTGAAGCTTTCTTT.

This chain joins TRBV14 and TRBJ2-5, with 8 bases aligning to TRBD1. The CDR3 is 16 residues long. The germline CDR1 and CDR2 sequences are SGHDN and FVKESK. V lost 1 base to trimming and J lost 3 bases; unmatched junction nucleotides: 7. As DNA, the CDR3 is TGTGCCAGCAGCCAAGCACACGGACAGGGAAAAGAGACCCAGTACTTC. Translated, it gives CASSQAHGQGKETQYF.

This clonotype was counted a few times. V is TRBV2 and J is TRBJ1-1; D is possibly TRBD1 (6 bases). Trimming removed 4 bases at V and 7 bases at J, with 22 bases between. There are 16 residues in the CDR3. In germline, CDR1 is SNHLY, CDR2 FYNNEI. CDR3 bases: TGTGCCAGCAGTGTCCCCTTCGGTCGGGGGGCGGTTGAAGCTTTCTTT. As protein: CASSVPFGRGAVEAFF.

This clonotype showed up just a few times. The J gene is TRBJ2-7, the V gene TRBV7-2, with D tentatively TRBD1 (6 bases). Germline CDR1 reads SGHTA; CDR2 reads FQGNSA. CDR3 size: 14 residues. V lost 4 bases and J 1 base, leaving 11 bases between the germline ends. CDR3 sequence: CASSSTGQSYEQYF. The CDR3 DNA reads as TGTGCCAGCAGCTCCACCGGACAGTCCTACGAGCAGTACTTC. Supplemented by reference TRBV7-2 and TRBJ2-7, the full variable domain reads GAGVSQSPSNKVTEKGKDVELRCDPISGHTALYWYRQSLGQGLEFLIYFQGNSAPDKSGLPSDRFSAERTGGSVSTLTIQRTQQEDSAVYLCASSSTGQSYEQYFGPGTRLTVT.

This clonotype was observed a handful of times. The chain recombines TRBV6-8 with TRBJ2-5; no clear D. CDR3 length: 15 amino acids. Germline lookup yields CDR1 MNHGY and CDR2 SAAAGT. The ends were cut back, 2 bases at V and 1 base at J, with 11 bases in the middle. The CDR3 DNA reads TGTGCCAGCAGTTACCAAAAACCTACCCAAGAGACCCAGTACTTC. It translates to CASSYQKPTQETQYF.

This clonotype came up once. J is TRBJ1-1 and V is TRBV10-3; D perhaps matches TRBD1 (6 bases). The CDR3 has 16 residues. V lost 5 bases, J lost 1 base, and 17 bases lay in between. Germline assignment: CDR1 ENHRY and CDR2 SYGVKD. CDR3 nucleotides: TGTGCCATCAGTAACAGGGATATGGAAGAGAACACTGAAGCTTTCTTT. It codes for CAISNRDMEENTEAFF.

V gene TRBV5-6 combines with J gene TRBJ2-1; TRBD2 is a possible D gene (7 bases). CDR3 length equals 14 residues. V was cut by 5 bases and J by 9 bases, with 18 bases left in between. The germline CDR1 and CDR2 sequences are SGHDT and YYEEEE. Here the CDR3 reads CASRGGGTRGEQFF. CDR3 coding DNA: TGTGCCAGCAGAGGCGGGGGCACGAGGGGTGAGCAGTTCTTC.

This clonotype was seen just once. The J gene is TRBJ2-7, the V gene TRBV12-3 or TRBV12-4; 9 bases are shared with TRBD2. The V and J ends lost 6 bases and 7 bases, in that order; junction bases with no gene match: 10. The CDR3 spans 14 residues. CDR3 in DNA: TGTGCCAGCAGACCAGCGGGAGGACCCTTAGAGCAGTACTTC. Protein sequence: CASRPAGGPLEQYF.

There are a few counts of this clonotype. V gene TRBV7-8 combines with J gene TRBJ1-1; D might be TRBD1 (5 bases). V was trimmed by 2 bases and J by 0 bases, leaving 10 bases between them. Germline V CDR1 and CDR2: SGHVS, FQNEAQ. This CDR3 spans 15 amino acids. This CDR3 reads CASSLLAGMNTEAFF. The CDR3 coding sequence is TGTGCCAGCAGCTTACTGGCAGGGATGAACACTGAAGCTTTCTTT.

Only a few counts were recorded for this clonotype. CDR3 in DNA: TGTGCCAGCAGTACCTCAGGCGGGGAGGGGGACGAGCAGTACTTC. Encoded protein: CASSTSGGEGDEQYF. This sequence joins TRBV28 and TRBJ2-7; TRBD2 might be the D (7 bases). The CDR3 covers 15 residues. The ends were cut back, 5 bases at V and 5 bases at J, with 19 bases in the middle. Germline V CDR1 and CDR2: MDHEN, SYDVKM. The entire variable domain, with the rest obtained from reference TRBV28 and TRBJ2-7, is as follows: DVKVTQSSRYLVKRTGEKVFLECVQDMDHENMFWYRQDPGLGLRLIYFSYDVKMKEKGDIPEGYSVSREKKERFSLILESASTNQTSMYLCASSTSGGEGDEQYFGPGTRLTVT.

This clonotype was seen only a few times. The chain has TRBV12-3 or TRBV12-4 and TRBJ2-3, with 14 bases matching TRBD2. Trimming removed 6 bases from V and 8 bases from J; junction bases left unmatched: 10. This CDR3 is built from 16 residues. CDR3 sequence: CASSLGLAGAQSTQYF. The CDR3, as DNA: TGTGCCAGCAGCCTGGGACTAGCGGGGGCTCAGAGTACGCAGTATTTT.

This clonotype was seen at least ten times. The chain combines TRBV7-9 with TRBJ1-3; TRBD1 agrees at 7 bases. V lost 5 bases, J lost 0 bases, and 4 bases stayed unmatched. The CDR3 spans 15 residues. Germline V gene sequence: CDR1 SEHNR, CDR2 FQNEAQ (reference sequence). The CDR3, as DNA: TGTGCCAGCAGCAGGGACAGCCGCTCTGGAAACACCATATATTTT. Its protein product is CASSRDSRSGNTIYF.